This T cell receptor (beta chain) was observed in a study of T cell changes during pregnancy in multiple sclerosis. Clones were read by immunoSEQ multiplex PCR, and TCRdb kept only the in-frame ones, dropping some. The table lists tens of thousands of clones, roughly 90% of them singletons. CDR1 and CDR2 (germline): WSHSY, SAAADI. The CDR3 contains 15 residues. With V trimmed by 7 bases and J by 4 bases, 11 bases remained unmatched. The chain couples TRBV10-2 to TRBJ1-2, with 8 bases lining up with TRBD1. The sequence was obtained from a female donor in good health, enrolled as a control in a pregnancy study. The sample consisted of peripheral blood, taken in the second trimester of pregnancy. CDR3 bases: TGCGCCAGCACCGTGGACAGGGCCCCTCTCTATGGCTACACCTTC. The encoded protein is CASTVDRAPLYGYTF.